These 22 T cell receptor beta chains were sequenced from one sample in a study of Graves' ophthalmopathy and Graves' hyperthyroidism. Scientists amplified the TCR beta CDR3 regions from RNA transcripts. RT-PCR with HTBI primers came first, then second-round multiplex PCR. One entry per CDR3 protein results from TCRdb running MiXCR on the multiplex PCR reads. Among about 620,000 distinct CDR3 sequences listed, roughly 20% were seen once. The sample comprised peripheral blood. All receptors derive from a woman under 30 with stable Graves' hyperthyroidism. Some clones in this sample may be carry-over from other donors' samples.

A note on this clonotype: This may be a read error, as it is one base from a much larger clone. No conserved phenylalanine or tryptophan ends this CDR3, so it is likely a read error. V is TRBV10-3 and J is TRBJ2-7; 12 bases line up with TRBD1. Per the germline V gene, CDR1 is ENHRY and CDR2 is SYGVKD. The CDR3 spans 14 residues. Trimming took 10 bases from V and 5 from J; bases not matched to a gene: 9. The CDR3 coding sequence is TGTGCCACCACTGCGGGACAGGGGGCCGACGAGCAGTACCAC. Amino acids: CATTAGQGADEQYH.

The sample holds many counts of this clonotype. The chain uses TRBV30 and TRBJ2-7; no definite D call. CDR3 length: 12 residues. V dropped 2 bases and J dropped 2 bases, with 7 bases sitting between them. CDR1 is GTSNPN and CDR2 is SVGIG in the germline V gene (reference sequence). In nucleotides, the CDR3 is TGTGCCTGGAGTCCAGACACCTACGAGCAGTACTTC. This codes for CAWSPDTYEQYF.

This clonotype was observed at least ten times. This chain uses TRBV15 with TRBJ2-7; D is possibly TRBD1 (6 bases). Trimming cost V 5 bases and J 7 bases, with 21 bases left between them. The CDR3 extends over 15 amino acids. Germline lookup yields CDR1 LNHNV and CDR2 YYDKDF (reference sequence). CDR3 sequence reads: CATSHRDTPTPEQYF. CDR3 bases: TGTGCCACCAGCCACCGGGACACCCCAACTCCTGAGCAGTACTTC.

This clonotype occurred many times. The germline gene is not matched at one end of the junction; a read error may be the cause. The CDR3 nucleotides are TGTGCCAGCAGCCTCGGCGGAGGACTCCAAGGGACCCAGTACTTC. Translating gives CASSLGGGLQGTQYF. V gene TRBV27 combines with J gene TRBJ2-5; the D gene is possibly TRBD2 (5 bases). The CDR3 length is 15 residues. From germline, CDR1 is MNHEY and CDR2 SMNVEV (reference sequence).

This clonotype was observed at least ten times. V and J are TRBV6-1 and TRBJ2-7; 9 bases are shared with TRBD2. Trimming took 6 bases from V and 6 from J; bases not matched to a gene: 12. There are 15 residues in the CDR3. Germline loops: CDR1 MNHNS, CDR2 SASEGT. CDR3 protein: CASRKDPGLAGEQYF. DNA for the CDR3: TGTGCCAGCAGAAAAGATCCGGGACTAGCTGGCGAGCAGTACTTC.

This clonotype showed up many times. The genes are TRBV19 and TRBJ1-5; the D gene is possibly TRBD1 (5 bases). The CDR3 totals 14 residues. The germline V and J ends were trimmed by 7 bases and 4 bases, with 14 bases remaining between them. Germline CDR1 is LNHDA and CDR2 is SQIVND (reference sequence). The CDR3 region is CASTYPGANQPQHF. The DNA for the CDR3 is TGTGCCAGTACCTACCCCGGGGCTAATCAGCCCCAGCATTTT.

This clonotype was picked up one time. The chain combines TRBV6-5 with TRBJ1-1; 8 bases agree with TRBD1. The CDR3 consists of 16 residues. Germline loops: CDR1 MNHEY, CDR2 SVGAGI. J was trimmed by 5 bases and V by 0 bases; bases with no gene match: 8. DNA for the CDR3: TGTGCCAGCAGTTACTCTGGGACAGGACGGGGAACTGAAGCTTTCTTT. This gives the protein CASSYSGTGRGTEAFF.

The J gene is TRBJ1-2, the V gene TRBV4-1; possible D gene TRBD1, 6 bases. The CDR3 runs to 14 residues. Germline CDR1 and CDR2: MGHRA and YSYEKL. V was pared by 7 bases and J by 1 base, with 13 bases between. Written as DNA, the CDR3 is TGCGCCAGCACACGGACAGCGCTTAACTATGGCTACACCTTC. Protein product: CASTRTALNYGYTF.

At least ten counts were recorded for this clonotype. The rearrangement joins TRBV12-3 or TRBV12-4 to TRBJ1-1; D is unclear. The V and J ends lost 6 bases and 0 bases respectively, with 20 bases between them. CDR3 size: 17 residues. The CDR3 loop is CASRKLSGRSMNTEAFF. The CDR3 DNA sequence: TGTGCCAGCAGGAAACTCTCAGGACGGTCCATGAACACTGAAGCTTTCTTT.

In its sample, this clonotype was seen many times. This chain joins TRBV19 and TRBJ1-1, with D unclear. The germline V and J ends were trimmed by 4 bases and 7 bases, with 16 bases remaining between them. CDR3 length: 14 residues. Germline V gene data show CDR1 as LNHDA and CDR2 as SQIVND (reference sequence). CDR3 amino acids: CASSRSREIGEAFF. CDR3 nucleotide sequence: TGTGCCAGTAGTAGATCCCGGGAAATAGGTGAAGCTTTCTTT.

This clonotype has more than one count but fewer than ten. The genes are TRBV7-3 and TRBJ1-2, with 8 bases lining up with TRBD1. V lost 1 base and J lost 3; bases outside the gene matches: 4. This CDR3 region has 15 residues. From germline, CDR1 is SGHTA and CDR2 FQGTGA. CDR3 nucleotide sequence: TGTGCCAGCAGCTTAAGTCCAGGGGGCTACTATGGCTACACCTTC. This translates into CASSLSPGGYYGYTF.

This clonotype was detected ten times or more. This sequence joins TRBV3-1 and TRBJ2-5; D possibly corresponds to TRBD2 (5 bases). Germline V gene lookup returns CDR1 LGHDT and CDR2 YNNKEL (reference sequence). V gave up 6 bases and J gave up 4 bases, with 18 bases separating them. The CDR3 loop spans 15 amino acids. The CDR3 sequence: CASRRKRGAGETQYF. CDR3 coding DNA: TGTGCCAGCAGGAGAAAGCGCGGTGCGGGAGAGACCCAGTACTTC.

This clonotype was recorded at least ten times. The rearrangement links TRBV19 to TRBJ1-3, with D maybe TRBD1 (6 bases). The germline gives CDR1 LNHDA, CDR2 SQIVND (reference sequence). V lost 4 bases and J lost 1, with 11 bases in between. The CDR3 totals 15 residues. CDR3 in DNA: TGTGCCAGTAGTACTACAGGGAGGTCTGGAAACACCATATATTTT. It encodes CASSTTGRSGNTIYF.

This clonotype occurred many times. V gene TRBV20-1 combines with J gene TRBJ2-1; TRBD2 matches 8 bases. Germline CDR1 reads DFQATT; CDR2 reads SNEGSKA (reference sequence). CDR3 size: 15 residues. Trimming removed 3 bases from V and 8 bases from J; junction bases left unmatched: 12. This chain's CDR3 is CSASQAAGADHEQFF. The CDR3 nucleotides are TGCAGTGCTAGTCAAGCAGCGGGGGCTGACCATGAGCAGTTCTTC.

V is TRBV19 and J is TRBJ2-2; D gene uncertain. The ends were cut back, 8 bases at V and 0 bases at J, with 7 bases in the middle. CDR1 and CDR2 from the germline V gene are LNHDA and SQIVND (reference sequence). This CDR3 is built from 13 residues. CDR3 in amino acids: CASAKANTGELFF. The CDR3 nucleotides are TGTGCCAGTGCAAAGGCGAACACCGGGGAGCTGTTTTTT.

The chain combines TRBV12-3 or TRBV12-4 with TRBJ2-5; D perhaps matches TRBD2 (6 bases). V lost 6 bases to trimming and J lost 4 bases, with 18 bases between them. This CDR3 contains 15 residues. The CDR3 sequence: CASRDRRGTGETQYF. The CDR3 DNA reads as TGTGCCAGCAGGGATAGGAGGGGCACAGGAGAGACCCAGTACTTC.

This clonotype has a handful of counts. V gene TRBV6-1 combines with J gene TRBJ1-1, with D unresolved. The V and J ends lost 4 bases and 0 bases respectively, with 9 bases between them. Germline V lookup: CDR1 MNHNS, CDR2 SASEGT. The CDR3 consists of 14 residues. This chain's CDR3 is CASSVHFMNTEAFF. The CDR3 nucleotides are TGTGCCAGCAGTGTACATTTCATGAACACTGAAGCTTTCTTT.

This clonotype has a handful of counts. The V call is TRBV6-1, the J call TRBJ1-1, with D tentatively TRBD1 (5 bases). Trimming removed 2 bases at V and 3 bases at J, with 10 bases between. The CDR3 spans 14 residues. CDR1 and CDR2 from the germline V gene are MNHNS and SASEGT. The CDR3 sequence is CASSEHSRDTEAFF. The CDR3 DNA follows: TGTGCCAGCAGTGAACACTCCAGGGACACTGAAGCTTTCTTT.

This clonotype has only a few counts. The chain has TRBV30 and TRBJ1-1, with D perhaps TRBD1 (5 bases). V lost 0 bases and J 6 bases, leaving 17 bases between the germline ends. The CDR3 is made up of 15 amino acids. The V gene's germline CDR1 is GTSNPN and CDR2 SVGIG (reference sequence). CDR3 coding DNA: TGTGCCTGGAGTGTTGATGGGGCGAGGTTCGCTGAAGCTTTCTTT. It encodes CAWSVDGARFAEAFF. The entire variable domain, with the rest obtained from reference TRBV30 and TRBJ1-1, is as follows: SQTIHQWPATLVQPVGSPLSLECTVEGTSNPNLYWYRQAAGRGLQLLFYSVGIGQISSEVPQNLSASRPQDRQFILSSKKLLLSDSGFYLCAWSVDGARFAEAFFGQGTRLTVV.

The chain has TRBV12-3 or TRBV12-4 and TRBJ1-2; no firm D call. V was pared by 7 bases and J by 0 bases, with 15 bases between. This CDR3 region has 15 residues. In nucleotides, the CDR3 is TGTGCCAGCACCCTTGAGTCAGCTACTAACTATGGCTACACCTTC. Translation: CASTLESATNYGYTF.

This clonotype occurred a few times. V and J are TRBV14 and TRBJ2-5; possible D gene TRBD2, 6 bases. The CDR3 is made up of 15 amino acids. The V gene's germline CDR1 is SGHDN and CDR2 FVKESK. Trimming removed 0 bases at V and 4 bases at J, with 12 bases between. The CDR3 DNA reads as TGTGCCAGCAGCCAAGATGGAAGGACTATAGAGACCCAGTACTTC. It specifies CASSQDGRTIETQYF.

This clonotype was detected many times. The chain has TRBV27 and TRBJ2-5, with D uncertain. This CDR3 has 13 residues. The V gene's germline CDR1 is MNHEY and CDR2 SMNVEV (reference sequence). Trimming took 5 bases from V and 4 from J, leaving 11 bases between them. CDR3 loop: CASSGGVGETQYF. CDR3 in DNA: TGTGCCAGCAGTGGTGGGGTCGGAGAGACCCAGTACTTC.